The sequence of this T cell receptor (beta chain) was determined in a study of regulatory T cells in long-lasting Graves disease. This clonotype was recorded at least ten times. Antigen specificity is unknown. Regarding the study as a whole: Persistent disease samples used TRBV28, TRBJ1-2 and TRBJ2-5 preferentially.

In building TCR beta libraries, iRepertoire HTBI primers were used together with Arm-PCR of CDR3 regions. Each CDR3 protein gets one entry after TCRdb re-called the multiplex PCR reads with MiXCR. The table records a few hundred thousand distinct CDR3 sequences, 20% of them present only once. Trimming shortened V by 2 bases and J by 5 bases, and 15 bases separated the two germline ends. The CDR3 sequence is 15 residues long. Per germline, CDR1 KGHSH and CDR2 LQKENI. Time point indicated: newly diagnosed GD, antithyroid drugs for less than 3 months. PBMC-extracted RNA yielded the TCR library. The sample here was peripheral blood mononuclear cells (PBMCs), taken at new diagnosis, from a patient treated with antithyroid drugs. The clonotype originates from a female donor with Graves disease. The rearrangement uses TRBV18 and TRBJ2-5, with D unresolved. CDR3: CASSPRHSESETQYF. As DNA, the CDR3 is TGTGCCAGCTCACCAAGGCACTCGGAGTCGGAGACCCAGTACTTC.